The next 12 T cell receptor beta chains were all read from a single sample in a study of blood T cell repertoires in COVID-19. Method: immunoSEQ multiplex PCR; TCRdb's copy keeps in-frame clones and lacks some. The sample has about 110,000 clones, 80% to 90% seen once. Sample: peripheral blood. The source of these receptors is a man aged 40-55 years with acute or convalescent COVID-19.

The V call is TRBV7-8, the J call TRBJ2-3; maybe TRBD1 (5 bases). Germline V CDR1 and CDR2: SGHVS, FQNEAQ. The CDR3 sequence is 16 residues long. With 3 bases removed from V and 5 bases from J, the gap between germline ends came to 18 bases. The CDR3 sequence: CASSFSGQWGGDTQYF. CDR3 DNA sequence: TGTGCCAGCAGCTTTTCCGGCCAGTGGGGCGGAGATACGCAGTATTTT.

This chain uses TRBV3-1 (or the pseudogene TRBV3-2) with TRBJ1-1; maybe TRBD1 (6 bases). The CDR3 runs 15 residues. Per the germline V gene, CDR1 is LGHDT and CDR2 is YNNKEL (reference sequence). Trimming left V 4 bases short and J 1 base short, with 13 bases between. The CDR3 bases are TGTGCCAGCAGCCTCAGGGACATCCAGAACACTGAAGCTTTCTTT. Translating gives CASSLRDIQNTEAFF.

A note on this clone: The sample has other DNA sequences that encode this CDR3 too. The gene calls are TRBV29-1 and TRBJ2-7; TRBD1 matches 7 bases. Trimming removed 1 base from V and 4 bases from J; junction bases left unmatched: 4. The germline V gene has CDR1 SQVTM and CDR2 ANQGSEA. The CDR3 has 13 amino acids. CDR3 sequence reads: CSVEGQGGYEQYF. The CDR3 DNA reads as TGCAGCGTTGAAGGACAGGGTGGGTACGAGCAGTACTTC.

This clone was seen once. The chain is built from TRBV9 and TRBJ2-5, with 7 bases aligning to TRBD2. J lost 4 bases, V lost 3 bases, and 6 bases had no gene match. This CDR3 spans 14 amino acids. CDR1 SGDLS and CDR2 YYNGEE come from the germline V gene. The CDR3 DNA is TGTGCCAGCAGCGAGCGGGGACTCCCAGAGACCCAGTACTTC. This gives the protein CASSERGLPETQYF.

The chain joins TRBV6-6 to TRBJ2-3; 9 positions match TRBD2. The germline V gene encodes CDR1 MNHNY and CDR2 SVGAGI (reference sequence). The V gene end was trimmed by 2 bases and the J gene end by 2 bases; junction bases not matched to a gene: 5. CDR3 length equals 16 residues. The CDR3 sequence: CASSYNIAGDTDTQYF. The CDR3, as DNA: TGTGCCAGCAGTTACAATATAGCGGGGGACACAGATACGCAGTATTTT.

This clone was seen only a few times. The chain uses TRBV7-9 and TRBJ1-2; TRBD1 matches 7 bases. Germline CDR1 SEHNR, CDR2 FQNEAQ (reference sequence). V lost 5 bases to trimming and J lost 7 bases; unmatched junction nucleotides: 19. The CDR3 is made up of 17 amino acids. The CDR3 region has the DNA TGTGCCAGCAGCGGAATACAGGGGAGGTTTATGCTGGGTGGCTACACCTTC. This gives the protein CASSGIQGRFMLGGYTF.

The chain employs TRBV7-2 and TRBJ1-4; D remains unclear. The CDR3 has 14 amino acids. Germline CDR1 and CDR2: SGHTA and FQGNSA. Between the trimmed V and J ends, which lost 3 bases and 8 bases, there was a span of 13 bases. CDR3 DNA sequence: TGTGCCAGCAGCTTTCTGAAAGGGAGCGAAAAACTGTTTTTT. Residues: CASSFLKGSEKLFF.

V and J are TRBV27 and TRBJ1-5; the D is unclear. The V gene's germline CDR1 is MNHEY and CDR2 SMNVEV (reference sequence). V lost 2 bases, J lost 0 bases, and 5 bases lay in between. The CDR3 length is 14 residues. The CDR3 nucleotides are TGTGCCAGCAGTTTACACAATAGCAATCAGCCCCAGCATTTT. Encoded protein: CASSLHNSNQPQHF.

J is TRBJ1-6 and V is TRBV6-2 or TRBV6-3; D remains unclear. CDR1 and CDR2 from the germline V gene are MNHEY and SVGEGT. V lost 5 bases to trimming and J lost 10 bases, with 21 bases between them. The CDR3 is 16 amino acids. CDR3 coding DNA: TGTGCCAGCAGTCCCCCCTTGATGTGGAAGAGGTCACCCCTCCACTTT. Its translation: CASSPPLMWKRSPLHF.

The chain couples TRBV13 to TRBJ2-5; D is uncertain. V lost 2 bases and J 5 bases, leaving 6 bases between the germline ends. Germline values: CDR1 PRHDT, CDR2 FYEKMQ (reference sequence). The CDR3 sequence is 12 residues long. The CDR3 bases are TGTGCCAGCAGCTTACCTTCGGAGACCCAGTACTTC. It codes for CASSLPSETQYF.

V usage is TRBV7-2 and J usage is TRBJ1-2, with 9 bases lining up with TRBD1. The V segment lost 7 bases and the J segment 4 bases; nucleotides outside the gene matches: 4. The length of the CDR3 is 13 residues. Germline values: CDR1 SGHTA, CDR2 FQGNSA. CDR3 nucleotides: TGTGCCAGCACCGACAGGGGGTCCTATGGCTACACCTTC. Amino acids: CASTDRGSYGYTF.

J is TRBJ2-3 and V is TRBV10-3; tentatively, D is TRBD2 (5 bases). V shed 0 bases and J shed 0 bases, with 13 bases lying between them. This CDR3 is 17 amino acids long. The V gene's germline CDR1 is ENHRY and CDR2 SYGVKD. CDR3 in DNA: TGTGCCATCAGTGAGTCTAGGACTGCCGCTAGCACAGATACGCAGTATTTT. Translation gives CAISESRTAASTDTQYF.